One and the same sample provided the 29 T cell receptor beta chains below, sequenced in a study of T cell responses to AZD1222 COVID-19 vaccine. The protocol was immunoSEQ multiplex PCR, while the TCRdb copy is restricted to in-frame clones and leaves out a portion. This table has fewer than 85,000 clones, 87% appearing once. The material was peripheral blood, obtained 28 days after the second AZD1222 dose. These receptors came from an adult who received the AZD1222 COVID-19 vaccine.

The J gene is TRBJ1-3, the V gene TRBV19; D not certain. V was clipped by 2 bases and J by 1 base, with 12 bases between them. CDR1 is LNHDA, CDR2 SQIVND, per germline (reference sequence). The CDR3 runs to 16 residues. CDR3 coding DNA: TGTGCCAGTAGTATAAGCCCCCGAAGGTCTGGAAACACCATATATTTT. It encodes CASSISPRRSGNTIYF.

The J gene is TRBJ1-2, the V gene TRBV30; D may be TRBD1 (6 bases). CDR3 length equals 15 residues. The V end lost 1 base, the J end lost 3 bases, and 15 bases lay between the germline ends. Germline-derived CDR1 and CDR2 are GTSNPN and SVGIG (reference sequence). Here the CDR3 DNA reads TGTGCCTGGAGTGGGGGGCCCGAGACTTACTATGGCTACACCTTC. Translation gives CAWSGGPETYYGYTF.

This clone was seen just once. The gene calls are TRBV7-2 and TRBJ2-5; 7 nucleotides match TRBD1. The germline gives CDR1 SGHTA, CDR2 FQGNSA. The length of the CDR3 is 15 residues. Trimming at V came to 5 bases and at J to 2 bases, leaving 8 bases not matched to a gene. Here the CDR3 reads CASSPSPRGQETQYF. The CDR3 nucleotides are TGTGCCAGCAGCCCCTCCCCCAGGGGGCAAGAGACCCAGTACTTC.

The chain combines TRBV3-1 (or the pseudogene TRBV3-2) with TRBJ1-6, with TRBD1 as a possible D gene (5 bases). V was clipped by 0 bases and J by 5 bases, with 11 bases between them. CDR3 length: 16 residues. From germline, CDR1 is LGHDT and CDR2 YNNKEL (reference sequence). The CDR3 sequence: CASSQDLNRHNSPLHF. Here the CDR3 DNA reads TGTGCCAGCAGCCAAGATCTGAACAGGCATAATTCACCCCTCCACTTT.

The chain couples TRBV12-3 or TRBV12-4 to TRBJ1-2; 7 bases align to TRBD1. The V gene end was trimmed by 8 bases and the J gene end by 0 bases; junction bases not matched to a gene: 0. The CDR3 runs to 12 residues. The CDR3 reads CASGQANYGYTF. In DNA form, the CDR3 reads TGTGCCAGCGGACAGGCTAACTATGGCTACACCTTC.

V and J are TRBV12-1 and TRBJ1-2. TRBV12-1 is a pseudogene segment. The CDR3 consists of 12 residues. The CDR3 region has the DNA TGTGCCAGCAGAGGCGGGGGCTATGGCTACACCTTC. This gives the protein CASRGGGYGYTF.

The chain carries TRBV24-1 and TRBJ2-1; D ambiguous. The V and J ends lost 10 bases and 8 bases respectively, with 14 bases between them. Germline V lookup: CDR1 KGHDR, CDR2 SFDVKD. The CDR3 contains 12 residues. CDR3 nucleotides: TGTGCCACTGCCGGGCCTTTGGATGAGCAGTTCTTC. Its translation: CATAGPLDEQFF.

This chain links TRBV3-1 (or the pseudogene TRBV3-2) with TRBJ2-3; 8 nucleotides line up with TRBD1. CDR1 and CDR2 (germline): LGHDT, YNNKEL (reference sequence). This CDR3 has 16 amino acids. V shed 0 bases, J shed 2 bases, and the junction held 4 bases outside the gene matches. CDR3 in amino acids: CASSQDQGAHTDTQYF. In DNA form, the CDR3 reads TGTGCCAGCAGCCAAGATCAGGGGGCCCACACAGATACGCAGTATTTT.

The chain combines TRBV4-1 with TRBJ2-7, with D possibly TRBD1 on 6 matching bases. The CDR3 contains 13 residues. Germline CDR1 reads MGHRA; CDR2 reads YSYEKL. V was trimmed by 2 bases and J by 3 bases, leaving 8 bases between them. The CDR3 loop reads CASSQQQGYEQYF. The CDR3 bases are TGCGCCAGCAGCCAACAACAGGGCTACGAGCAGTACTTC.

V usage is TRBV7-9 and J usage is TRBJ1-3; a possible D gene is TRBD1 (5 bases). The V end lost 1 base, the J end lost 5 bases, and 6 bases lay between the germline ends. CDR3 length equals 13 residues. Germline V gene lookup returns CDR1 SEHNR and CDR2 FQNEAQ (reference sequence). The DNA for the CDR3 is TGTGCCAGCAGCTTAGAGGGGAGAAACACCATATATTTT. This translates into CASSLEGRNTIYF.

The genes are TRBV18 and TRBJ1-4; D possibly corresponds to TRBD1 (5 bases). Trimming took 6 bases from V and 4 from J, leaving 15 bases between them. The germline V gene has CDR1 KGHSH and CDR2 LQKENI. The CDR3 covers 15 residues. The CDR3 bases are TGTGCCAGCTCGTACCAGGGAGGGAGTAATGAAAAACTGTTTTTT. Protein: CASSYQGGSNEKLFF.

This chain links TRBV19 with TRBJ2-7; 7 bases map to TRBD2. Trimming took 3 bases from V and 4 from J; bases not matched to a gene: 6. CDR3 size: 14 residues. Germline CDR1 reads LNHDA; CDR2 reads SQIVND (reference sequence). The CDR3 spells CASSMGGRAYEQYF. CDR3 DNA sequence: TGTGCCAGTAGTATGGGGGGGAGAGCTTACGAGCAGTACTTC.

The gene calls are TRBV5-1 and TRBJ2-1; no reliable D call. V lost 4 bases and J 7 bases, leaving 9 bases between the germline ends. The V gene's germline CDR1 is SGHRS and CDR2 YFSETQ. The CDR3 is 12 amino acids. CDR3 in amino acids: CASSLSRNEQFF. The CDR3, as DNA: TGCGCCAGCAGCCTATCGAGAAATGAGCAGTTCTTC.

The V and J genes are TRBV11-2 and TRBJ1-1; 10 bases are shared with TRBD1. CDR1 and CDR2 from the germline V gene are SGHAT and FQNNGV. The CDR3 spans 16 residues. J lost 2 bases, V lost 7 bases, and 10 bases had no gene match. CDR3 bases: TGTGCCAGCACCTGGAGTGGGACAGGGGATAACACTGAAGCTTTCTTT. Its translation: CASTWSGTGDNTEAFF.

This chain joins TRBV6-5 and TRBJ1-1, with D maybe TRBD1 (5 bases). Germline CDR1 is MNHEY and CDR2 is SVGAGI. The ends were cut back, 6 bases at V and 6 bases at J, with 14 bases in the middle. There are 13 residues in the CDR3. CDR3 bases: TGTGCCAGCAGGTACGGCGACAGCTCTGAAGCTTTCTTT. Protein sequence: CASRYGDSSEAFF.

The chain carries TRBV7-3 and TRBJ2-7, with 11 bases identical to TRBD2. Losses at the gene ends were 5 bases for V and 6 bases for J; bases not matched to a gene: 6. CDR3 size: 14 residues. CDR1 and CDR2 (germline): SGHTA, FQGTGA. The CDR3, as DNA: TGTGCCAGCAGCAAACCCGGGACTAGCGGCGAGCAGTACTTC. Encoded protein: CASSKPGTSGEQYF.

This sequence joins TRBV18 and TRBJ2-5; possibly TRBD1 for D (6 bases). The ends were cut back, 2 bases at V and 2 bases at J, with 9 bases in the middle. There are 14 residues in the CDR3. The V gene's germline CDR1 is KGHSH and CDR2 LQKENI. CDR3: CASSPKGVQETQYF. The CDR3 nucleotides read TGTGCCAGCTCACCAAAGGGGGTTCAAGAGACCCAGTACTTC.

The chain uses TRBV2 and TRBJ1-5; no definite D call. This CDR3 spans 14 amino acids. Germline V gives CDR1 SNHLY, CDR2 FYNNEI. V gave up 4 bases and J gave up 3 bases, with 10 bases separating them. CDR3 loop: CASSGATINQPQHF. In DNA form, the CDR3 reads TGTGCCAGCAGTGGCGCCACCATCAATCAGCCCCAGCATTTT.

The chain combines TRBV7-9 with TRBJ1-3; a possible D gene is TRBD1 (5 bases). With 7 bases removed from V and 5 bases from J, the gap between germline ends came to 18 bases. CDR1 and CDR2 from the germline V gene are SEHNR and FQNEAQ (reference sequence). The CDR3 consists of 15 residues. The CDR3 protein is CASIPGGTDRNTIYF. The CDR3 region has the DNA TGTGCCAGCATCCCTGGCGGGACCGACAGAAACACCATATATTTT.

This chain connects TRBV19 to TRBJ2-7; D is undetermined. Trimming removed 1 base at V and 10 bases at J, with 14 bases between. The germline CDR1 and CDR2 sequences are LNHDA and SQIVND (reference sequence). CDR3 length: 13 residues. In nucleotides, the CDR3 is TGTGCCAGTAGTATAGTCGCCGATCAAGTACAGTACTTC. Residues: CASSIVADQVQYF.

The chain couples TRBV19 to TRBJ1-3, with TRBD1 identical over 12 bases. The CDR3 runs to 17 residues. V lost 5 bases and J lost 2; bases outside the gene matches: 7. CDR1 and CDR2 from the germline V gene are LNHDA and SQIVND (reference sequence). The DNA of the CDR3 is TGTGCCAGTAGTTTCTCCGGGACAGGGGGCCCTGGAAACACCATATATTTT. Its protein is CASSFSGTGGPGNTIYF. The full variable domain, with the rest looked up from reference TRBV19 and TRBJ1-3, is DGGITQSPKYLFRKEGQNVTLSCEQNLNHDAMYWYRQDPGQGLRLIYYSQIVNDFQKGDIAEGYSVSREKKESFPLTVTSAQKNPTAFYLCASSFSGTGGPGNTIYFGEGSWLTVV.

This chain joins TRBV30 and TRBJ1-4, with D possibly TRBD1 on 6 matching bases. This CDR3 is 15 amino acids long. Trimming removed 5 bases from V and 7 bases from J, with 20 bases in between. In germline, CDR1 is GTSNPN, CDR2 SVGIG (reference sequence). DNA for the CDR3: TGTGCCTGGGGTCCGGGGGGCCCCAGGCGTGAAAAACTGTTTTTT. Translated: CAWGPGGPRREKLFF.

The chain joins TRBV19 to TRBJ1-4; D ambiguous. Trimming took 4 bases from V and 0 from J, leaving 15 bases between them. CDR3 size: 17 residues. The germline CDR1 and CDR2 sequences are LNHDA and SQIVND (reference sequence). CDR3 in amino acids: CASSNGGIDPTNEKLFF. The CDR3 DNA reads TGTGCCAGTAGTAATGGCGGAATAGATCCAACTAATGAAAAACTGTTTTTT.

The chain is built from TRBV5-1 and TRBJ2-1; 9 bases agree with TRBD1. CDR3 length equals 16 residues. Unmatched junction bases numbered 13, after V lost 4 bases and J lost 8 bases. Per the germline V gene, CDR1 is SGHRS and CDR2 is YFSETQ. CDR3 DNA sequence: TGCGCCAGCAGCCCGAACACCGGGACAGGGTTAGATGAGCAGTTCTTC. Translating it yields CASSPNTGTGLDEQFF.

The rearrangement links TRBV30 to TRBJ1-5; D not certain. Between the trimmed V and J ends, which lost 5 bases and 4 bases, there was a span of 9 bases. Germline V gene data show CDR1 as GTSNPN and CDR2 as SVGIG (reference sequence). This CDR3 has 12 residues. The CDR3 sequence is CAWDTGNQPQHF. In DNA, the CDR3 is TGTGCCTGGGATACCGGTAATCAGCCCCAGCATTTT.

The gene calls are TRBV6-2 or TRBV6-3 and TRBJ2-3, with 8 bases lining up with TRBD1. Germline V gives CDR1 MNHEY, CDR2 SVGEGT. J was trimmed by 1 base and V by 6 bases; bases with no gene match: 3. The CDR3 is made up of 14 amino acids. The CDR3 is CASSGQGRTDTQYF. Written as DNA, the CDR3 is TGTGCCAGCAGCGGACAGGGACGCACAGATACGCAGTATTTT.

The rearrangement joins TRBV7-9 to TRBJ2-1, with 9 nucleotides matching TRBD2. The ends lost 2 bases at V and 4 bases at J; junction bases unmatched: 15. The CDR3 consists of 19 residues. Germline CDR1 SEHNR, CDR2 FQNEAQ (reference sequence). The CDR3 spells CASSLFSSLAGAAYNEQFF. The CDR3 DNA reads as TGTGCCAGCAGCTTATTCTCATCCTTAGCGGGAGCTGCTTACAATGAGCAGTTCTTC.

This chain connects TRBV7-9 to TRBJ2-2; D remains ambiguous. The CDR3 runs to 13 residues. Germline loops: CDR1 SEHNR, CDR2 FQNEAQ (reference sequence). V gave up 5 bases and J gave up 1 base, with 5 bases separating them. The CDR3, as DNA: TGTGCCAGCAGCCAGGAGAACACCGGGGAGCTGTTTTTT. Protein sequence: CASSQENTGELFF.

The V gene is TRBV6-5, the J gene TRBJ1-1; D perhaps matches TRBD1 (6 bases). Germline lookup yields CDR1 MNHEY and CDR2 SVGAGI. The CDR3 extends over 15 amino acids. Trimming shortened V by 0 bases and J by 0 bases, and 8 bases separated the two germline ends. The CDR3: CASSYSDSMNTEAFF. The CDR3 nucleotides are TGTGCCAGCAGTTACTCGGACAGCATGAACACTGAAGCTTTCTTT.